This T cell receptor beta chain was obtained from a study of CD8 T cells in Susac syndrome. Peripheral blood CD8+ and CD4+ T cells were profiled by TCR beta sequencing. The germline V gene encodes CDR1 DFQATT and CDR2 SNEGSKA (reference sequence). This CDR3 contains 17 residues. The ends lost 3 bases at V and 6 bases at J; junction bases unmatched: 13. The RNA input was 0.5 to 1 ug, and it was reverse transcribed with random hexamers. TCRdb re-analysed the immunoSEQ multiplex PCR reads in MiXCR, keeping a single row per CDR3 protein. The sample consists of about 150,000 distinct CDR3 sequences, around 95% of them appearing once.

Sequences were obtained from CD4+ T cells from PBMCs. The TCR sequence derives from a human donor with Susac syndrome. The V and J genes are TRBV20-1 and TRBJ2-3; 12 bases align to TRBD2. CDR3 bases: TGCAGTGCTAGGGACCAAACTAGCGGGGGGAGGTCGGATACGCAGTATTTT. As protein: CSARDQTSGGRSDTQYF.